The clone carrying this T cell receptor beta chain turned up a few times. This CDR3 has 16 amino acids. Trimming took 8 bases from V and 6 from J; bases not matched to a gene: 15. Germline loops: CDR1 MGHRA, CDR2 YSYEKL. Sequenced by immunoSEQ multiplex PCR; TCRdb stores in-frame clones only, minus some. The data contain about 460,000 clones, 89% of them singletons. Noted treatment: about 20 received Ad26.COV2.S at low or high dose, single or two shots; about 5 received placebo; per-sample allocation not given. Samples came from day 63 after the first vaccine or placebo injection. The source of the sample is a study of Ad26.COV2.S vaccination and SARS-CoV-2 variants.

The source material was peripheral blood, sampled in a trial of Ad26.COV2.S vaccine versus placebo. The clonotype was recovered from a person between 18 and 59 years old who received the Ad26.COV2.S COVID-19 vaccine or a placebo. The chain has TRBV4-1 and TRBJ2-2; TRBD1 aligns across 7 bases. Written as DNA, the CDR3 is TGCGCCAGCGCCACAAACGACAGGGTGTCTCCCGGGGAGCTGTTTTTT. It translates to CASATNDRVSPGELFF.